The present entry profiles one T cell receptor beta chain with its context. CDR3 length: 13 amino acids. V shed 7 bases and J shed 1 base, with 10 bases lying between them. Per germline, CDR1 ENHRY and CDR2 SYGVKD. The entry originates in a study of T cell changes during pregnancy in multiple sclerosis. Sequencing used immunoSEQ multiplex PCR; TCRdb keeps in-frame clones, though not all of them. The sample lists 85,000 to 95,000 clones, 91% occurring once. The input for sequencing was peripheral blood, taken after pregnancy. This chain connects TRBV10-3 to TRBJ2-5; D is perhaps TRBD2 (6 bases). This TCR was recovered from a female donor in good health, enrolled as a control in a pregnancy study. The CDR3 DNA follows: TGTGCCATCAAAAACGGGGGCCAAGAGACCCAGTACTTC. Protein: CAIKNGGQETQYF.